Presented here are 23 T cell receptor beta chains from one specimen sequenced in a study of response to subunit inactivated influenza vaccine. TCRdb itself ran the RT-PCR reads through MiXCR, one entry per CDR3 protein. In the table there are approximately 700,000 distinct CDR3 sequences, 15% to 18% of which are singletons. The sequencing here drew on PBMCs from blood, taken 11 to 12 days after vaccination. These receptors originate from a man aged 45-60 years who received an inactivated influenza vaccine.

This clonotype has only a few counts. V is TRBV15 and J is TRBJ2-1, with 11 bases lining up with TRBD2. CDR1 is LNHNV, CDR2 YYDKDF, per germline (reference sequence). J was trimmed by 7 bases and V by 4 bases; bases with no gene match: 9. The CDR3 runs 16 residues. This CDR3 is CATSNFSGGARNEQFF. The CDR3 DNA reads as TGTGCCACCAGCAACTTTAGCGGGGGGGCCCGAAATGAGCAGTTCTTC.

V is TRBV20-1 and J is TRBJ2-5; no firm D call. CDR3 length: 13 amino acids. Germline V gives CDR1 DFQATT, CDR2 SNEGSKA (reference sequence). The V and J ends lost 2 bases and 2 bases respectively, with 9 bases between them. DNA for the CDR3: TGCAGTGCTAGACGTCTCTCACAAGAGACCCAGTACTTC. Translating it yields CSARRLSQETQYF.

This clonotype was recorded at least ten times. V and J are TRBV7-2 and TRBJ2-7, with D perhaps assigned TRBD1 or TRBD2 (6 bases each). Germline loops: CDR1 SGHTA, CDR2 FQGNSA. The CDR3 is 15 amino acids. The V end lost 0 bases, the J end lost 9 bases, and 18 bases lay between the germline ends. For the CDR3, the DNA is TGTGCCAGCAGCTTAGCGATGGCCAGTGGAGGGGGGCAGTACTTC. It yields the protein CASSLAMASGGGQYF.

This clonotype was observed many times. The chain links TRBV5-1 to TRBJ2-1; no clear D. CDR1 is SGHRS and CDR2 is YFSETQ in the germline V gene. This CDR3 spans 12 amino acids. Trimming cost V 1 base and J 4 bases, with 3 bases left between them. In DNA form, the CDR3 reads TGCGCCAGCAGCTTGATGTACAATGAGCAGTTCTTC. It encodes CASSLMYNEQFF.

The J gene is TRBJ2-1, the V gene TRBV20-1; the D is unclear. V lost 0 bases and J lost 9, with 6 bases in between. The CDR3 has 11 amino acids. Germline CDR1 and CDR2: DFQATT and SNEGSKA (reference sequence). CDR3 bases: TGCAGTGCTAGAGATATCTTTGAGCAGTTCTTC. Translating it yields CSARDIFEQFF.

The V and J genes are TRBV24-1 and TRBJ2-5, with D unresolved. CDR1 KGHDR and CDR2 SFDVKD come from the germline V gene. CDR3 size: 14 residues. With 4 bases removed from V and 5 bases from J, the gap between germline ends came to 13 bases. This chain's CDR3 is CATSEGKGKETQYF. The CDR3, as DNA: TGTGCCACCAGTGAAGGGAAAGGAAAGGAGACCCAGTACTTC.

V and J are TRBV12-3 or TRBV12-4 and TRBJ2-7, with TRBD1 identical over 8 bases. The CDR3 has 18 amino acids. V trimming: 6 bases; J trimming: 7 bases; junction bases outside the gene matches: 23. CDR3: CASSKPGPGTGLLGEQYF. For the CDR3, the DNA is TGTGCCAGCAGCAAACCGGGACCCGGGACAGGCCTACTGGGGGAGCAGTACTTC.

This chain links TRBV5-1 with TRBJ2-3, with a possible D match to TRBD1 (5 bases). The CDR3 runs 14 residues. Trimming took 0 bases from V and 6 from J, leaving 11 bases between them. Germline V gives CDR1 SGHRS, CDR2 YFSETQ. CDR3 in amino acids: CASSLGQPGDTQYF. The CDR3 DNA reads as TGCGCCAGCAGCTTGGGCCAGCCAGGGGATACGCAGTATTTT.

The chain uses TRBV20-1 and TRBJ2-1, with TRBD2 as a possible D gene (5 bases). V lost 0 bases to trimming and J lost 0 bases, with 12 bases between them. This CDR3 region has 16 residues. Looked up from germline, CDR1 is DFQATT and CDR2 is SNEGSKA (reference sequence). CDR3 amino acids: CSAREEEGFSYNEQFF. The CDR3, as DNA: TGCAGTGCTAGAGAGGAGGAAGGGTTCTCCTACAATGAGCAGTTCTTC.

The rearrangement links TRBV15 to TRBJ1-1, with D maybe TRBD1 (5 bases). The V gene's germline CDR1 is LNHNV and CDR2 YYDKDF (reference sequence). The CDR3 has 17 residues. With 1 base removed from V and 5 bases from J, the gap between germline ends came to 20 bases. CDR3 in DNA: TGTGCCACCAGCAGAGCCCCGCCGACGGGGGGTAGGACTGAAGCTTTCTTT. Translating it yields CATSRAPPTGGRTEAFF. Drawing the rest from reference TRBV15 and TRBJ1-1, the complete variable domain is DAMVIQNPRYQVTQFGKPVTLSCSQTLNHNVMYWYQQKSSQAPKLLFHYYDKDFNNEADTPDNFQSRRPNTSFCFLDIRSPGLGDTAMYLCATSRAPPTGGRTEAFFGQGTRLTVV.

Only one count was recorded for this clonotype. This chain joins TRBV11-2 and TRBJ2-6; the D is unclear. The CDR3 loop spans 15 amino acids. Germline lookup yields CDR1 SGHAT and CDR2 FQNNGV. V shed 6 bases and J shed 2 bases, with 11 bases lying between them. The CDR3 sequence: CASRTARAGANVLTF. The CDR3 region has the DNA TGTGCCAGCAGGACGGCGCGAGCTGGGGCCAACGTCCTGACTTTC.

At least ten counts were recorded for this clonotype. The chain has TRBV12-3 or TRBV12-4 and TRBJ1-4; TRBD1 is a possible D gene (5 bases). Trimming took off 6 bases at V and 6 bases at J, with 14 bases between the two ends. The CDR3 contains 14 residues. The CDR3 sequence: CASSSAGLDEKLFF. The CDR3 DNA sequence: TGTGCCAGCAGCAGCGCGGGACTTGATGAAAAACTGTTTTTT.

This clonotype was seen more than once but under ten times. The chain combines TRBV20-1 with TRBJ1-1; D may be TRBD1 (5 bases). Per germline, CDR1 DFQATT and CDR2 SNEGSKA (reference sequence). The germline V and J ends were trimmed by 0 bases and 7 bases, with 15 bases remaining between them. CDR3 length: 14 residues. This CDR3 is CSARDPGGTIEAFF. For the CDR3, the DNA is TGCAGTGCTAGAGATCCGGGGGGAACAATTGAAGCTTTCTTT.

This clonotype has at least ten counts. The V call is TRBV7-9, the J call TRBJ1-6; 8 nucleotides line up with TRBD1. The CDR3 runs 14 residues. Germline lookup yields CDR1 SEHNR and CDR2 FQNEAQ (reference sequence). V lost 5 bases to trimming and J lost 10 bases; unmatched junction nucleotides: 7. CDR3 loop: CASSKNRGGSPLHF. CDR3 coding DNA: TGTGCCAGCAGCAAGAACAGGGGGGGATCACCCCTCCACTTT.

On this clonotype itself: A single base separates this from a much larger clone, so it may be a read error. The CDR3 does not close with the conserved phenylalanine or tryptophan, likely indicating a read error. J is TRBJ2-5 and V is TRBV29-1; 13 positions agree with TRBD2. With V trimmed by 7 bases and J by 3 bases, 8 bases remained unmatched. The CDR3 runs to 15 residues. Looked up from germline, CDR1 is SQVTM and CDR2 is ANQGSEA. As DNA, the CDR3 is TGCAGCGGAGCCCTGACTAGCGGGAGGAAAGAGACCCAGTACCTC. Translating it yields CSGALTSGRKETQYL.

This clonotype was observed a few times. The CDR3 is CASSAGQGVNTEAFF. CDR3 in DNA: TGTGCCAGCAGCGCTGGACAGGGGGTGAACACTGAAGCTTTCTTT. The chain carries TRBV7-9 and TRBJ1-1; 10 bases line up with TRBD1. The ends lost 5 bases at V and 0 bases at J; junction bases unmatched: 3. The germline gives CDR1 SEHNR, CDR2 FQNEAQ (reference sequence). The CDR3 is 15 amino acids.

V gene TRBV29-1 combines with J gene TRBJ2-7, with TRBD2 identical over 12 bases. CDR1 is SQVTM and CDR2 is ANQGSEA in the germline V gene. Losses at the gene ends were 7 bases for V and 0 bases for J; bases not matched to a gene: 7. This CDR3 is built from 15 residues. The CDR3 DNA is TGCAGCGGGACTAGCGGGACCTCGAGCTCCTACGAGCAGTACTTC. Translation gives CSGTSGTSSSYEQYF.

The chain employs TRBV5-6 and TRBJ2-1; 9 bases map to TRBD2. Trimming removed 7 bases from V and 6 bases from J; junction bases left unmatched: 11. The CDR3 contains 15 residues. Per the germline V gene, CDR1 is SGHDT and CDR2 is YYEEEE. CDR3 residues: CASSWRTSDVNEQFF. CDR3 nucleotides: TGTGCCAGCTCATGGAGGACTAGCGACGTCAATGAGCAGTTCTTC.

This clonotype occurred a few times. The chain couples TRBV6-1 to TRBJ1-1, with 12 bases fitting TRBD1. CDR3 length: 16 residues. Germline V gene sequence: CDR1 MNHNS, CDR2 SASEGT. J lost 3 bases, V lost 6 bases, and 8 bases had no gene match. As DNA, the CDR3 is TGTGCCAGCAGGGGACAGGGGGCTCTTCTGGACACTGAAGCTTTCTTT. It codes for CASRGQGALLDTEAFF.

The chain uses TRBV19 and TRBJ2-1; D is possibly TRBD1 (5 bases). CDR1 and CDR2 (germline): LNHDA, SQIVND (reference sequence). V was pared by 3 bases and J by 5 bases, with 14 bases between. This CDR3 has 15 amino acids. The DNA for the CDR3 is TGTGCCAGTAGTATGATAGGGGCGAGCAACAATGAGCAGTTCTTC. It encodes CASSMIGASNNEQFF. Combining the CDR3 with reference TRBV19 and TRBJ2-1 gives the whole variable domain DGGITQSPKYLFRKEGQNVTLSCEQNLNHDAMYWYRQDPGQGLRLIYYSQIVNDFQKGDIAEGYSVSREKKESFPLTVTSAQKNPTAFYLCASSMIGASNNEQFFGPGTRLTVL.

The V gene is TRBV5-1, the J gene TRBJ1-1; a weak D match, TRBD1 (6 bases). V shed 5 bases and J shed 4 bases, with 9 bases lying between them. The CDR3 has 12 amino acids. Germline loops: CDR1 SGHRS, CDR2 YFSETQ. The CDR3 DNA reads as TGCGCCAGCAGGGAGGACAGCACTGAAGCTTTCTTT. Residues: CASREDSTEAFF.

V is TRBV29-1 and J is TRBJ2-5; the D gene is possibly TRBD2 (5 bases). CDR3 size: 14 residues. V dropped 4 bases and J dropped 3 bases, with 15 bases sitting between them. Germline CDR1 and CDR2: SQVTM and ANQGSEA. CDR3 protein: CSVAPQVREETQYF. CDR3 bases: TGCAGCGTTGCTCCCCAGGTGAGGGAAGAGACCCAGTACTTC.

V gene TRBV12-3 or TRBV12-4 combines with J gene TRBJ2-5, with 9 bases aligning to TRBD2. V lost 5 bases, J lost 4 bases, and 8 bases stayed unmatched. The CDR3 contains 15 residues. The CDR3 DNA sequence: TGTGCCAGCAGTGAAGGGACTAGCTCGGGAGAGACCCAGTACTTC. Translating it yields CASSEGTSSGETQYF.